This entry concerns a single TCR beta chain. Antigen unknown. These data come from a study of T-cell memory formation after mild COVID-19. Study background: Clustering of TCRs was largely donor specific. Study-level results: CD8+ contracting clones occupied EMRA, while CD4+ ones occupied mainly CM and EM. Clones shrinking from day 15 to 85 showed even CD4/CD8 mixes; later expanders tilted CD4+.

This CDR3 is built from 15 residues. In germline, CDR1 is SGDLS, CDR2 YYNGEE. V lost 2 bases and J lost 0; bases outside the gene matches: 2. Barcoded TCR alpha and TCR beta cDNA libraries with UMIs came from 5'RACE using constant-segment primers. TCRdb reanalysed the 5' RACE reads using MiXCR and keeps one entry per CDR3 protein. In the table there are about 360,000 distinct CDR3 sequences, about an eighth of which are singletons. The gene calls are TRBV9 and TRBJ1-3, with 7 bases matching TRBD1. This receptor was identified in a man in his late teens or twenties who had mild COVID-19 (a few samples of this study predate the infection). Cell type and time point are not known. The material sequenced was PBMCs or a T cell subset sorted from them (not recorded which). DNA for the CDR3: TGTGCCAGCAGCGTTGGACAGGTCTCTGGAAACACCATATATTTT. It encodes CASSVGQVSGNTIYF.